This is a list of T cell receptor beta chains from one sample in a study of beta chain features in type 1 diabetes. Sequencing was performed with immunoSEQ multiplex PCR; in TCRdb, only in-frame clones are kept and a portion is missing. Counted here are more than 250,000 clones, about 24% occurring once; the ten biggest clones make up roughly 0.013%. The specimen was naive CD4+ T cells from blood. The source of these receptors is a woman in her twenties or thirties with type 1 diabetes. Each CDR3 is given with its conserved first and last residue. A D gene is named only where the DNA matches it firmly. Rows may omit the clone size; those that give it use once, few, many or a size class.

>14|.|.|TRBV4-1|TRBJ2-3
TGCGCCAGCAGCCAAGATCGCGACACAGATACGCAGTATTTT
CASSQDRDTDTQYF
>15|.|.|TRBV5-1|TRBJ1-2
TGCGCCAGCAGCTTGGCTCCAGGGGACAACTATGGCTACACCTTC
CASSLAPGDNYGYTF
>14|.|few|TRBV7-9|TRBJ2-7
TGTGCCAGCAGCCCAAAAACAGGGCCCGACGAGCAGTACTTC
CASSPKTGPDEQYF
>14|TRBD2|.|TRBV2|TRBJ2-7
TGTGCCAGCAGTAATAGCGGGAGACTTGTCGAGCAGTACTTC
CASSNSGRLVEQYF
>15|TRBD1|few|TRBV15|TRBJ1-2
TGTGCCACCAGGCAGACAGGGAGAGGTGGCTATGGCTACACCTTC
CATRQTGRGGYGYTF
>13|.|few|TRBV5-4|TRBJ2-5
TGTGCCAGCAGCTTTGTGGCAGATGAGACCCAGTACTTC
CASSFVADETQYF
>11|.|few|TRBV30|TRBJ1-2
TGTGCCTGGAGTGTACTCCTTGGCTACACCTTC
CAWSVLLGYTF
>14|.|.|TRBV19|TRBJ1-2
TGTGCCAGTAGTCTGCCAGGGAGGCTCTATGGCTACACCTTC
CASSLPGRLYGYTF
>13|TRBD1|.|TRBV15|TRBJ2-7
TGTGCCACCAGCAGAGACAGGGGGCGCGAGCAGTACTTC
CATSRDRGREQYF
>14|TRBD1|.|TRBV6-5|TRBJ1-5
TGTGCCAGCAGCGATGGACAGGGGGCGAGACCCCAGCATTTT
CASSDGQGARPQHF
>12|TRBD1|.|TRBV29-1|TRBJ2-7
TGCAGCGCCCGACAGGGAGTATACGAGCAGTACTTC
CSARQGVYEQYF
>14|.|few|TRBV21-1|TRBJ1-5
TGTGCCAGCACCCGACGGACTAAAAATCAGCCCCAGCATTTT
CASTRRTKNQPQHF
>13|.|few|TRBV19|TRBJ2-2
TGTGCCAGTGGCCCGGGTTACACCGGGGAGCTGTTTTTT
CASGPGYTGELFF
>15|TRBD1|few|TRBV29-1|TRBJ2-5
TGCAGCGTTGAAGGGTTTGGCGGACAGGGGGAGACCCAGTACTTC
CSVEGFGGQGETQYF
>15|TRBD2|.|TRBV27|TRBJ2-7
TGTGCCAGCAGACCGACTAGCGGGACCTCCTACGAGCAGTACTTC
CASRPTSGTSYEQYF
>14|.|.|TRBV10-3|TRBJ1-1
TGTGCCATCACCCGGGGAGCGCCGAACACTGAAGCTTTCTTT
CAITRGAPNTEAFF
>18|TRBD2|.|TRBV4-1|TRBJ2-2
TGCGCCAGCAGCCAAGTCCAACTAGCGGAGATATACACCGGGGAGCTGTTTTTT
CASSQVQLAEIYTGELFF
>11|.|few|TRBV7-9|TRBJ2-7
TGTGCCAGCAGCTTGGCGGGAGAGCAGTACTTC
CASSLAGEQYF
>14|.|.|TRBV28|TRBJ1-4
TGTGCCAGCAGTTATCCGGGGGCTAATGAAAAACTGTTTTTT
CASSYPGANEKLFF
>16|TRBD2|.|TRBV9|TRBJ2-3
TGTGCCAGCAGCGTAGGAAGTAGCGGGAGGGTTGATACGCAGTATTTT
CASSVGSSGRVDTQYF
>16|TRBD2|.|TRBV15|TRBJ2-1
TGTGCCACCAGCAGAGATACTAGCGGGAGTTTGAATGAGCAGTTCTTC
CATSRDTSGSLNEQFF
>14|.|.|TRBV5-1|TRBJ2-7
TGCGCCAGCAGCTTGACCTTCAGGTGGTCCGAGCAGTACTTC
CASSLTFRWSEQYF
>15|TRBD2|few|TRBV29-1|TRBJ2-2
TGCAGCGTTGTAACTAGCGGGAGGCCCACCGGGGAGCTGTTTTTT
CSVVTSGRPTGELFF
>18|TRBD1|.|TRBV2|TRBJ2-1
TGTGCCAGCAGTAAACGGGCAGGGGGCGCCCGGGCCTACAATGAGCAGTTCTTC
CASSKRAGGARAYNEQFF
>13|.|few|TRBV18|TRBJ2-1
TGTGCCAGCTCACCGACAGGCTACAATGAGCAGTTCTTC
CASSPTGYNEQFF